Listed here are 10 T cell receptor beta chains from one sample, sequenced in a study of cytomegalovirus exposure and HLA in healthy donors. Researchers ran the PCR with 60 Vbeta and 13 Jbeta primers. TCRdb's table, derived via immunoSEQ multiplex PCR, lists solely in-frame clones and lacks some. The repertoire holds around 130,000 clones, with 70% to 80% as singletons. Material: PBMCs. These receptors originate from a woman between 55 and 75 years old in good health and CMV-seropositive.

This clone was observed a single time. J is TRBJ1-6 and V is TRBV6-5, with D perhaps matching TRBD1 (5 bases). The V gene's germline CDR1 is MNHEY and CDR2 SVGAGI. V lost 0 bases to trimming and J lost 6 bases, with 12 bases between them. CDR3 length: 16 residues. The CDR3 DNA is TGTGCCAGCAGTTACTCCCGGACACCGAGTAATTCACCCCTCCACTTT. Protein sequence: CASSYSRTPSNSPLHF.

The rearrangement links TRBV6-1 to TRBJ2-3, with D tentatively TRBD2 (6 bases). The CDR3 has 15 amino acids. CDR1 MNHNS and CDR2 SASEGT come from the germline V gene. V lost 6 bases and J 2 bases, leaving 15 bases between the germline ends. DNA for the CDR3: TGTGCCAGCAGCCCGACTAGGACTTCCACAGATACGCAGTATTTT. The encoded protein is CASSPTRTSTDTQYF.

CDR3 amino acids: CASSLRTNRGTGELFF. The CDR3 DNA reads as TGTGCCAGCAGCTTAAGGACTAACCGAGGCACCGGGGAGCTGTTTTTT. This chain uses TRBV7-3 with TRBJ2-2, with a weak D call TRBD2 (6 bases). Germline V gives CDR1 SGHTA, CDR2 FQGTGA. This CDR3 region has 16 residues. Trimming took off 1 base at V and 4 bases at J, with 13 bases between the two ends.

The chain joins TRBV5-4 to TRBJ2-7; D is unresolved. This CDR3 is built from 11 residues. V was trimmed by 3 bases and J by 4 bases, leaving 5 bases between them. CDR1 and CDR2 from the germline V gene are SGHNT and YYREEE (reference sequence). The CDR3 bases are TGTGCCAGCAGCTCCCAATACGAGCAGTACTTC. Translating it yields CASSSQYEQYF.

This clone was counted between two and nine times. The chain carries TRBV5-1 and TRBJ1-2; D gene ambiguous. The CDR3 has 14 residues. V lost 5 bases to trimming and J lost 1 base, with 12 bases between them. In germline, CDR1 is SGHRS, CDR2 YFSETQ. The CDR3 spells CASRPSTVNYGYTF. The CDR3 region has the DNA TGCGCCAGCAGACCCTCCACAGTTAACTATGGCTACACCTTC.

This clone was found once. This chain links TRBV6-4 with TRBJ2-1; maybe TRBD1 (6 bases). V was cut by 5 bases and J by 8 bases, with 22 bases left in between. The germline gives CDR1 MRHNA, CDR2 SNTAGT. The CDR3 consists of 16 residues. In nucleotides, the CDR3 is TGTGCCAGCAGTACGTCAGACGCGGACAGACACGATGAGCAGTTCTTC. Translating it yields CASSTSDADRHDEQFF.

The chain is built from TRBV10-3 and TRBJ1-2; TRBD1 aligns across 10 bases. Germline loops: CDR1 ENHRY, CDR2 SYGVKD. Trimming at V came to 7 bases and at J to 4 bases, leaving 9 bases not matched to a gene. The CDR3 length is 15 residues. CDR3 region: CAITPRDRGFYGYTF. In nucleotides, the CDR3 is TGTGCCATCACCCCTCGGGACAGGGGATTCTATGGCTACACCTTC.

Concerning this clone: Its ends do not fully match the called genes, so a read error is possible. Other nucleotide sequences from this sample produce the same CDR3. The J gene is TRBJ2-5, the V gene TRBV5-1; 11 bases align to TRBD2. The CDR3 length is 16 residues. CDR1 and CDR2 (germline): SGHRS, YFSETQ. DNA of the CDR3: TGCGCCAGCAGCGTGGGACTAGCGGCAAGCCAAGAGACTCAGTACTTC. Protein: CASSVGLAASQETQYF.

A note on this clone: One end of the junction is discordant with germline, which a read error may explain. This chain connects TRBV5-1 to TRBJ2-6, with D possibly TRBD2 on 6 matching bases. CDR1 is SGHRS, CDR2 YFSETQ, per germline. The CDR3 has 13 amino acids. CDR3 coding DNA: TGCGCCAGCAGCTTGGGGGGGGTCAACGTCCTGACTTTC. Translation: CASSLGGVNVLTF.

This sequence joins TRBV10-3 and TRBJ1-5; TRBD1 matches at 10 bases. V shed 6 bases and J 6 bases; nucleotides not matched to a gene: 8. The CDR3 is 15 amino acids. Germline lookup yields CDR1 ENHRY and CDR2 SYGVKD. CDR3 sequence: CAIRADRTGGQPQHF. The CDR3 DNA sequence: TGTGCCATCAGAGCCGACCGGACAGGGGGTCAGCCCCAGCATTTT.